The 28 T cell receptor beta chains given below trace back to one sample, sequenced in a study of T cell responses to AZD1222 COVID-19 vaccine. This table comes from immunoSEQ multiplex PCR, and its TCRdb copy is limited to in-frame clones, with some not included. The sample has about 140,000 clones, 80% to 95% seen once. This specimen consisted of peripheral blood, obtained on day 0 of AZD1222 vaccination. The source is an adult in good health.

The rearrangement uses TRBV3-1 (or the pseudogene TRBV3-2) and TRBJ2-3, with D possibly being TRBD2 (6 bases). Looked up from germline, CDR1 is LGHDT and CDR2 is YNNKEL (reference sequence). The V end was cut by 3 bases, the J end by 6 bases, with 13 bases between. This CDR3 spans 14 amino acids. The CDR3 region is CASSQMGEADTQYF. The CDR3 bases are TGTGCCAGCAGCCAGATGGGGGAGGCGGATACGCAGTATTTT.

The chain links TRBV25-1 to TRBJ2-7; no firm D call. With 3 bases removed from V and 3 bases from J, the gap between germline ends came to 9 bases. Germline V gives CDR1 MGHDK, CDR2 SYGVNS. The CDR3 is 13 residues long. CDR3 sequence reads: CASSEPFLYEQYF. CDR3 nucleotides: TGTGCCAGCAGTGAGCCTTTTCTCTACGAGCAGTACTTC.

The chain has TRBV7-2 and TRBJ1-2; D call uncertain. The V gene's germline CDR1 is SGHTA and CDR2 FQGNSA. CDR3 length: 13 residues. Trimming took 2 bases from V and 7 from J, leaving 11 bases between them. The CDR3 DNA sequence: TGTGCCAGCAGCTTATTGCCAGATGGTGGCTACACCTTC. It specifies CASSLLPDGGYTF. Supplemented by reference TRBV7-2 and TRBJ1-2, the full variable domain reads GAGVSQSPSNKVTEKGKDVELRCDPISGHTALYWYRQSLGQGLEFLIYFQGNSAPDKSGLPSDRFSAERTGGSVSTLTIQRTQQEDSAVYLCASSLLPDGGYTFGSGTRLTVV.

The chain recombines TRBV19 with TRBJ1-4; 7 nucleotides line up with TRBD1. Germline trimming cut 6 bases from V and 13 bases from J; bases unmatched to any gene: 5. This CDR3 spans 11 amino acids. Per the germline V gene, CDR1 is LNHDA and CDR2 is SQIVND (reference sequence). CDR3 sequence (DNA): TGTGCCAGTAGCGGGGACAGTCTACTGTTTTTT. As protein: CASSGDSLLFF.

The CDR3 region is CATSDLGGRGYNEQFF. In DNA form, the CDR3 reads TGTGCCACCAGTGATTTGGGTGGCAGGGGATACAATGAGCAGTTCTTC. J is TRBJ2-1 and V is TRBV24-1, with D tentatively TRBD1 (6 bases). The CDR3 has 16 residues. Trimming stripped 0 bases from V and 4 bases from J, with 12 bases between. Germline loops: CDR1 KGHDR, CDR2 SFDVKD.

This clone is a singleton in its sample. The CDR3 coding sequence is TGTGCCAGCAGCCCCAGGATTGCCCTAGATACGCAGTATTTT. It specifies CASSPRIALDTQYF. V is TRBV9 and J is TRBJ2-3, with D unresolved. The germline V and J ends were trimmed by 4 bases and 5 bases, with 14 bases remaining between them. The CDR3 has 14 residues. CDR1 is SGDLS, CDR2 YYNGEE, per germline. Using reference TRBV9 and TRBJ2-3 for the parts outside the CDR3, the full variable domain is DSGVTQTPKHLITATGQRVTLRCSPRSGDLSVYWYQQSLDQGLQFLIQYYNGEERAKGNILERFSAQQFPDLHSELNLSSLELGDSALYFCASSPRIALDTQYFGPGTRLTVL.

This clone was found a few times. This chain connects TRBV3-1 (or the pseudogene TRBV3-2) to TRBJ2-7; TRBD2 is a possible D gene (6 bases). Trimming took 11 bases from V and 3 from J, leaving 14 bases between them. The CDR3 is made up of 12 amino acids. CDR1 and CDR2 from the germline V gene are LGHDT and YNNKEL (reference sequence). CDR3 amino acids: CASSLGGYEQYF. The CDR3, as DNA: TGTGCCTCCTCCCTGGGGGGCTACGAGCAGTACTTC.

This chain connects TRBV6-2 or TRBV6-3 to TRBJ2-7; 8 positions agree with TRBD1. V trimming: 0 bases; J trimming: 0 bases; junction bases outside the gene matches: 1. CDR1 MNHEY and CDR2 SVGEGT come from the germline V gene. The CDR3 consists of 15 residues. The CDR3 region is CASSYSGTGSYEQYF. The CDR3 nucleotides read TGTGCCAGCAGTTACTCCGGGACAGGCTCCTACGAGCAGTACTTC.

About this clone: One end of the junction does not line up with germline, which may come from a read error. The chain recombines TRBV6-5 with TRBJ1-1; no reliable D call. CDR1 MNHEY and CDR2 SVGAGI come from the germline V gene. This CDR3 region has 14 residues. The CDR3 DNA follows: TGTGCCAGCAGTTACAACCGGCCCGAGACGACCGCCACTTTT. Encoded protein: CASSYNRPETTATF.

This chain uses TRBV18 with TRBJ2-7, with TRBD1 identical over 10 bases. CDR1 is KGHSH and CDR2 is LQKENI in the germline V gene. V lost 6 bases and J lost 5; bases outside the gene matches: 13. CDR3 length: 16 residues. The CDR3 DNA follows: TGTGCCAGCTCCTTATTAATGGGGACAGGGGCCGACGAGCAGTACTTC. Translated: CASSLLMGTGADEQYF.

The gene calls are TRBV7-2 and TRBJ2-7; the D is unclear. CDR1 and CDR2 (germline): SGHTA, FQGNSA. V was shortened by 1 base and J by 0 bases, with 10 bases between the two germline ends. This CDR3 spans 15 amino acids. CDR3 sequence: CASSLVRAVSYEQYF. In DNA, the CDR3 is TGTGCCAGCAGCTTAGTTCGGGCGGTCTCCTACGAGCAGTACTTC. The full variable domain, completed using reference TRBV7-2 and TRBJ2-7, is GAGVSQSPSNKVTEKGKDVELRCDPISGHTALYWYRQSLGQGLEFLIYFQGNSAPDKSGLPSDRFSAERTGGSVSTLTIQRTQQEDSAVYLCASSLVRAVSYEQYFGPGTRLTVT.

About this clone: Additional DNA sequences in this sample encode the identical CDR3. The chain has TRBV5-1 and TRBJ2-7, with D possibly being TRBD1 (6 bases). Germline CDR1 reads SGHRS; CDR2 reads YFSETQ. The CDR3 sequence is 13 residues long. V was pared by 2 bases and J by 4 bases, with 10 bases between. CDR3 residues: CASSFGQSYEQYF. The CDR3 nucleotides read TGCGCCAGCAGCTTCGGACAGTCATACGAGCAGTACTTC. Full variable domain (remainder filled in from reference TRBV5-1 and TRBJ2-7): KAGVTQTPRYLIKTRGQQVTLSCSPISGHRSVSWYQQTPGQGLQFLFEYFSETQRNKGNFPGRFSGRQFSNSRSEMNVSTLELGDSALYLCASSFGQSYEQYFGPGTRLTVT.

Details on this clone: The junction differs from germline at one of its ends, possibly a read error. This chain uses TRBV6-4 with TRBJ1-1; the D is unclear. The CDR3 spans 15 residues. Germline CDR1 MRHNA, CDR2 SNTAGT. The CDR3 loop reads CASSEELGGNSEAFF. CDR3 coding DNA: TGTGCCAGCAGTGAAGAATTAGGAGGGAACTCTGAAGCTTTCTTT.

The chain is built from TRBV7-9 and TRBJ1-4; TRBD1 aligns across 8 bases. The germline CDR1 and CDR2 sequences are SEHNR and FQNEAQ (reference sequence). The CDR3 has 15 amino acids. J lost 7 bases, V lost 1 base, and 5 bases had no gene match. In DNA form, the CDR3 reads TGTGCCAGCAGCTTAGTAGACAGGGGAGTTGAAAAACTGTTTTTT. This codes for CASSLVDRGVEKLFF.

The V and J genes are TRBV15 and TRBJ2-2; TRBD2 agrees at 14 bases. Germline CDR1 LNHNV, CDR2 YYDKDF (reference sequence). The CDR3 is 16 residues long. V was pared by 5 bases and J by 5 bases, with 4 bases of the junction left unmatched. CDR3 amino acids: CATSARTSGRTGELFF. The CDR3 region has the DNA TGTGCCACCAGCGCCCGGACTAGCGGGAGGACCGGGGAGCTGTTTTTT.

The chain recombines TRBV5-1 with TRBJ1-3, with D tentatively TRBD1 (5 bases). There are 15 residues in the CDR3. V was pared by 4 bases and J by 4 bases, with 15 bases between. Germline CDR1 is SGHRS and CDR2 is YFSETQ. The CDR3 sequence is CASSTQAGLGNTIYF. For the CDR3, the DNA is TGCGCCAGCAGCACCCAGGCAGGGTTGGGAAACACCATATATTTT.

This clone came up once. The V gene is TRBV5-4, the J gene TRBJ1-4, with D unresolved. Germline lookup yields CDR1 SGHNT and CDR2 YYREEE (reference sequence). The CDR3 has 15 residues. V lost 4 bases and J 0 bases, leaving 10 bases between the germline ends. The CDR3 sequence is CASSAAASTNEKLFF. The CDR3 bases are TGTGCCAGCAGCGCTGCAGCGTCAACTAATGAAAAACTGTTTTTT.

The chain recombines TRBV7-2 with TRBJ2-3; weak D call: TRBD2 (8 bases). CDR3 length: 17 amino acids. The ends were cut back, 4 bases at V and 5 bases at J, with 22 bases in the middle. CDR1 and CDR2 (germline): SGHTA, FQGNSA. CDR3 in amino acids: CASSSQGGIAGIDTQYF. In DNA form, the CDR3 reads TGTGCCAGCAGCTCCCAGGGGGGGATAGCGGGGATAGATACGCAGTATTTT.

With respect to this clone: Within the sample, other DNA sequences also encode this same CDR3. The CDR3 loop is CASSFGSYEQYF. In nucleotides, the CDR3 is TGTGCCAGCAGTTTCGGGTCGTACGAGCAGTACTTC. The chain joins TRBV28 to TRBJ2-7, with no clear D. The germline V gene encodes CDR1 MDHEN and CDR2 SYDVKM. V lost 3 bases, J lost 4 bases, and 7 bases lay in between. The CDR3 loop spans 12 amino acids.

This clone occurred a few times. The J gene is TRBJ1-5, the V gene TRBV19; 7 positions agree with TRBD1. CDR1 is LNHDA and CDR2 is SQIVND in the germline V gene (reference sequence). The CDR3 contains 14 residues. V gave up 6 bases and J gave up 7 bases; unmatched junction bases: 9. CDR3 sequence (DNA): TGTGCCAGTAGGCCAGGGGGGGGCCACCAGCCCCAGCATTTT. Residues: CASRPGGGHQPQHF.

The CDR3 region is CASSLSGMGNSPLHF. In DNA form, the CDR3 reads TGTGCCAGCAGCTTATCAGGGATGGGTAATTCACCCCTCCACTTT. This rearrangement joins TRBV7-2 to TRBJ1-6; D possibly corresponds to TRBD1 (5 bases). CDR3 length: 15 residues. V was pared by 2 bases and J by 6 bases, with 11 bases between. Per the germline V gene, CDR1 is SGHTA and CDR2 is FQGNSA.

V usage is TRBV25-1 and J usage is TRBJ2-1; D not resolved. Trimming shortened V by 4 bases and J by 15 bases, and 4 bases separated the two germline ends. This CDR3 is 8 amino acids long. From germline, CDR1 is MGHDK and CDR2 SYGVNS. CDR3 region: CASSAMFF. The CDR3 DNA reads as TGTGCCAGCAGTGCTATGTTCTTC. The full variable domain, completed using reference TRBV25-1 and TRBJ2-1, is EADIYQTPRYLVIGTGKKITLECSQTMGHDKMYWYQQDPGMELHLIHYSYGVNSTEKGDLSSESTVSRIRTEHFPLTLESARPSHTSQYLCASSAMFFGPGTRLTVL.

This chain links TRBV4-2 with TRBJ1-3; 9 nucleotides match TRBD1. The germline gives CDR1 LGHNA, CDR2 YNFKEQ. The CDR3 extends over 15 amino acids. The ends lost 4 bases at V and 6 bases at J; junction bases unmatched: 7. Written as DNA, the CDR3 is TGTGCCAGCAGCCGCCCGGGACAGGGAGTAAACACCATATATTTT. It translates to CASSRPGQGVNTIYF.

The CDR3 DNA is TGTGCCAGCAGCGTAGATTTAGGGGGCGCCTATGGCTACACCTTC. Protein: CASSVDLGGAYGYTF. The rearrangement uses TRBV9 and TRBJ1-2; 7 bases are a match to TRBD1. This CDR3 is 15 amino acids long. Germline CDR1 SGDLS, CDR2 YYNGEE. J gave up 4 bases and V 0 bases, and 6 bases lay outside the gene matches.

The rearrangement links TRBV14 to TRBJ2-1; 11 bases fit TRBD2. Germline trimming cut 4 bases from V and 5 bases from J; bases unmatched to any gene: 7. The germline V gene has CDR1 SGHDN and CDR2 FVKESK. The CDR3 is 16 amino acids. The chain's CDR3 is CASSPILAGGNNEQFF. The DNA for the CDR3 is TGTGCCAGCAGCCCAATCCTAGCGGGGGGCAACAATGAGCAGTTCTTC.

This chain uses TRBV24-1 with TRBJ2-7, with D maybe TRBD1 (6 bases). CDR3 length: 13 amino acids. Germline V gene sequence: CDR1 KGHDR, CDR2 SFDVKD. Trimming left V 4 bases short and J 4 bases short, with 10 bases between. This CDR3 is CATSDGTQYEQYF. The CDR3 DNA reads TGTGCCACCAGTGACGGGACACAATACGAGCAGTACTTC.

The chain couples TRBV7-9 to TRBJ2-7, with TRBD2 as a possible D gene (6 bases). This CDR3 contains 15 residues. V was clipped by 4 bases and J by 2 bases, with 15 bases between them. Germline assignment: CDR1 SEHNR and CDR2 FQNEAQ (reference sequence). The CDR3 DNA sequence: TGTGCCAGCAGCTGGACAAAGTCGGGGGCCTACGAGCAGTACTTC. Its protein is CASSWTKSGAYEQYF.

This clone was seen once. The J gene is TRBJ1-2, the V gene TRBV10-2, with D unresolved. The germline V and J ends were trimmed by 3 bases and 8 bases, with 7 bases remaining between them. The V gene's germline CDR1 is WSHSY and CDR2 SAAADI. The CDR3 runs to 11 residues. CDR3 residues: CASSDSGGYTF. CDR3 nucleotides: TGCGCCAGCAGTGATTCCGGGGGCTACACCTTC.